The 28 T cell receptor beta chains given below trace back to one sample, sequenced in a study of chemoradiotherapy in HPV16-positive cancers. Some clones are missing from TCRdb's copy, which holds only in-frame ones; the method was immunoSEQ multiplex PCR. This sample has 20,000 to 25,000 clones, with around 78% found just once. Sampling was carried out from a patient who underwent chemoradiotherapy. Receptor source: a human donor with HPV-associated anogenital cancer.

The V and J genes are TRBV5-1 and TRBJ1-1; D gene uncertain. Germline V gene lookup returns CDR1 SGHRS and CDR2 YFSETQ. V was clipped by 0 bases and J by 1 base, with 13 bases between them. The CDR3 contains 16 residues. DNA of the CDR3: TGCGCCAGCAGCTTGGAATCGGGCAGAAAGAACACTGAAGCTTTCTTT. Its translation: CASSLESGRKNTEAFF.

The genes are TRBV5-1 and TRBJ2-3; 9 positions match TRBD1. Per germline, CDR1 SGHRS and CDR2 YFSETQ. V lost 4 bases, J lost 0 bases, and 6 bases stayed unmatched. CDR3 size: 16 residues. The CDR3: CASSAIGTGSTDTQYF. CDR3 DNA: TGCGCCAGCAGCGCAATCGGGACAGGGAGCACAGATACGCAGTATTTT. The full variable domain, with the rest looked up from reference TRBV5-1 and TRBJ2-3, is KAGVTQTPRYLIKTRGQQVTLSCSPISGHRSVSWYQQTPGQGLQFLFEYFSETQRNKGNFPGRFSGRQFSNSRSEMNVSTLELGDSALYLCASSAIGTGSTDTQYFGPGTRLTVL.

The chain links TRBV2 to TRBJ2-7, with D maybe TRBD2 (5 bases). V was cut by 4 bases and J by 5 bases, with 18 bases left in between. Germline V gives CDR1 SNHLY, CDR2 FYNNEI. This CDR3 is built from 15 residues. The CDR3 DNA reads TGTGCCAGCAGTGGTAGCGTGGGTTTGGGCGACGAGCAGTACTTC. Encoded protein: CASSGSVGLGDEQYF.

V is TRBV15 and J is TRBJ1-4; D ambiguous. Germline values: CDR1 LNHNV, CDR2 YYDKDF (reference sequence). The length of the CDR3 is 15 residues. Between the trimmed V and J ends, which lost 0 bases and 7 bases, there was a span of 12 bases. This CDR3 is CATSRDDAKGEKLFF. CDR3 sequence (DNA): TGTGCCACCAGCAGAGACGATGCCAAGGGTGAAAAACTGTTTTTT.

The chain joins TRBV18 to TRBJ2-5; D remains unclear. This CDR3 is built from 16 residues. Germline V gene sequence: CDR1 KGHSH, CDR2 LQKENI. V lost 2 bases and J 1 base, leaving 14 bases between the germline ends. This CDR3 reads CASSPVYSRTQETQYF. The CDR3 nucleotides are TGTGCCAGCTCACCAGTATACTCCCGAACCCAAGAGACCCAGTACTTC.

A single count supports this clone. V is TRBV9 and J is TRBJ1-1; D is uncertain. Germline lookup yields CDR1 SGDLS and CDR2 YYNGEE. The CDR3 length is 14 residues. The V end was cut by 1 base, the J end by 5 bases, with 12 bases between. Here the CDR3 reads CASSVRPELTEAFF. The CDR3, as DNA: TGTGCCAGCAGCGTAAGGCCGGAGCTGACTGAAGCTTTCTTT.

The chain is built from TRBV5-1 and TRBJ1-1; weak D call: TRBD1 (6 bases). Germline V gene data show CDR1 as SGHRS and CDR2 as YFSETQ. V was pared by 0 bases and J by 0 bases, with 12 bases between. The CDR3 is 16 amino acids. CDR3 residues: CASSLAKGVMNTEAFF. DNA of the CDR3: TGCGCCAGCAGCTTGGCCAAGGGGGTCATGAACACTGAAGCTTTCTTT.

The gene calls are TRBV14 and TRBJ2-7; D perhaps matches TRBD2 (7 bases). Germline assignment: CDR1 SGHDN and CDR2 FVKESK. The CDR3 runs 16 residues. V shed 6 bases and J shed 0 bases, with 18 bases lying between them. In DNA form, the CDR3 reads TGTGCCAGCAGGCTGGGGGGGCTCGGAAGCTCCTACGAGCAGTACTTC. This codes for CASRLGGLGSSYEQYF.

This clone was observed a handful of times. The rearrangement joins TRBV30 to TRBJ1-2; D is ambiguous. CDR3 length: 11 residues. Germline values: CDR1 GTSNPN, CDR2 SVGIG (reference sequence). V was pared by 4 bases and J by 3 bases, with 6 bases between. The CDR3 spells CAWNQDYGYTF. The DNA of the CDR3 is TGTGCCTGGAATCAAGACTATGGCTACACCTTC.

This clone was picked up a small number of times. The chain recombines TRBV5-5 with TRBJ1-3; 8 bases fit TRBD1. The CDR3 consists of 16 residues. Germline trimming cut 0 bases from V and 3 bases from J; bases unmatched to any gene: 5. Germline loops: CDR1 SGHKS, CDR2 YYEKEE (reference sequence). CDR3: CASSLEGRGHGNTIYF. The CDR3 DNA reads as TGTGCCAGCAGCTTGGAGGGCAGGGGGCATGGAAACACCATATATTTT. The full variable domain, in which reference TRBV5-5 and TRBJ1-3 provide the parts outside the CDR3, is DAGVTQSPTHLIKTRGQQVTLRCSPISGHKSVSWYQQVLGQGPQFIFQYYEKEERGRGNFPDRFSARQFPNYSSELNVNALLLGDSALYLCASSLEGRGHGNTIYFGEGSWLTVV.

The CDR3 nucleotides read TGTGCCAGCAGTTCCCCGGAACAAGGGCGCGAAAAACTGTTTTTT. It codes for CASSSPEQGREKLFF. V usage is TRBV6-6 and J usage is TRBJ1-4, with D hard to call. Deletions cut 4 bases from V and 8 bases from J, with 17 bases between. This CDR3 comprises 15 residues. The germline CDR1 and CDR2 sequences are MNHNY and SVGAGI (reference sequence).

V is TRBV29-1 and J is TRBJ2-3; possible D gene TRBD2, 5 bases. Germline V gene lookup returns CDR1 SQVTM and CDR2 ANQGSEA. CDR3 size: 12 residues. Trimming left V 1 base short and J 5 bases short, with 7 bases between. CDR3 loop: CSVEAEGDTQYF. For the CDR3, the DNA is TGCAGCGTTGAAGCCGAGGGAGATACGCAGTATTTT.

The chain couples TRBV12-5 to TRBJ1-1; D is perhaps TRBD1 (5 bases). Germline CDR1 LGHNT, CDR2 FRNRAP. CDR3 length: 12 amino acids. V was pared by 4 bases and J by 11 bases, with 14 bases between. CDR3 residues: CASGSSRGRAFF. The CDR3, as DNA: TGTGCTAGTGGTTCTTCTCGGGGACGGGCTTTCTTT.

V is TRBV5-1 and J is TRBJ1-3; D gene uncertain. The CDR3 extends over 13 amino acids. The V end lost 7 bases, the J end lost 4 bases, and 12 bases lay between the germline ends. Germline V gene sequence: CDR1 SGHRS, CDR2 YFSETQ. The chain's CDR3 is CASRNLGGNTIYF. CDR3 DNA: TGCGCCAGCCGCAACCTTGGGGGAAACACCATATATTTT.

This rearrangement joins TRBV5-1 to TRBJ1-1; D is undetermined. The CDR3 sequence is 13 residues long. V lost 0 bases, J lost 3 bases, and 6 bases lay in between. Germline CDR1 reads SGHRS; CDR2 reads YFSETQ. The CDR3 here is CASSLGQYTEAFF. DNA of the CDR3: TGCGCCAGCAGCTTGGGGCAGTACACTGAAGCTTTCTTT. Supplemented by reference TRBV5-1 and TRBJ1-1, the full variable domain reads KAGVTQTPRYLIKTRGQQVTLSCSPISGHRSVSWYQQTPGQGLQFLFEYFSETQRNKGNFPGRFSGRQFSNSRSEMNVSTLELGDSALYLCASSLGQYTEAFFGQGTRLTVV.

The V call is TRBV7-9, the J call TRBJ1-2; the match to TRBD1 covers 12 bases. The CDR3 runs to 16 residues. The ends lost 8 bases at V and 6 bases at J; junction bases unmatched: 13. Per germline, CDR1 SEHNR and CDR2 FQNEAQ (reference sequence). The CDR3 spells CASRPSPGQGADGYTF. The CDR3 nucleotides are TGTGCCAGCCGTCCTTCTCCGGGACAGGGGGCGGATGGCTACACCTTC.

V gene TRBV6-1 combines with J gene TRBJ2-7; no clear D gene. Germline CDR1 reads MNHNS; CDR2 reads SASEGT. The V gene lost 1 base and the J gene lost 4 bases, with 5 bases spanning the gap. The CDR3 consists of 12 residues. The CDR3 loop reads CASSEGSYEQYF. The CDR3 DNA reads TGTGCCAGCAGTGAAGGGTCTTACGAGCAGTACTTC.

V and J are TRBV5-4 and TRBJ1-5; D gene ambiguous. CDR1 and CDR2 (germline): SGHNT, YYREEE (reference sequence). Trimming pared 0 bases from V and 4 bases from J, leaving 14 bases between. The CDR3 is made up of 16 amino acids. The CDR3 coding sequence is TGTGCCAGCAGCTTGGGCGGGGATTTGCGGAATCAGCCCCAGCATTTT. It yields the protein CASSLGGDLRNQPQHF. The full variable domain, its missing parts supplied by reference TRBV5-4 and TRBJ1-5, is ETGVTQSPTHLIKTRGQQVTLRCSSQSGHNTVSWYQQALGQGPQFIFQYYREEENGRGNFPPRFSGLQFPNYSSELNVNALELDDSALYLCASSLGGDLRNQPQHFGDGTRLSIL.

A note on this clone: The junction differs from germline at one of its ends, possibly a read error. The chain combines TRBV11-2 with TRBJ2-2, with 10 positions matching TRBD2. Looked up from germline, CDR1 is SGHAT and CDR2 is FQNNGV. This CDR3 has 15 amino acids. The CDR3 protein is CASCLASGGIGELFF. The CDR3 region has the DNA TGTGCCAGCTGCTTGGCTAGCGGGGGTATAGGGGAGCTGTTTTTT. Looking up the rest from reference TRBV11-2 and TRBJ2-2 gives the full variable domain: EAGVAQSPRYKIIEKRQSVAFWCNPISGHATLYWYQQILGQGPKLLIQFQNNGVVDDSQLPKDRFSAERLKGVDSTLKIQPAKLEDSAVYLCASCLASGGIGELFFGEGSRLTVL.

This chain connects TRBV5-7 to TRBJ2-6; a weak D match, TRBD1 (6 bases). TRBV5-7 is reported as an ORF; its role is uncertain. The CDR3 totals 17 residues. V dropped 5 bases and J dropped 0 bases, with 15 bases sitting between them. The CDR3 DNA is TGTGCCAGCAGTAGGGGGACCCTTAGCTCTGGGGCCAACGTCCTGACTTTC. It specifies CASSRGTLSSGANVLTF.

This clone was seen a few times. CDR3 loop: CASSPGQWQPQHF. The DNA of the CDR3 is TGTGCCAGTTCCCCGGGACAGTGGCAGCCCCAGCATTTT. This chain connects TRBV2 to TRBJ1-5, with TRBD1 matching 7 bases. The CDR3 spans 13 residues. CDR1 and CDR2 from the germline V gene are SNHLY and FYNNEI. J was trimmed by 7 bases and V by 9 bases; bases with no gene match: 9. Filled out from reference TRBV2 and TRBJ1-5, the complete variable domain reads EPEVTQTPSHQVTQMGQEVILRCVPISNHLYFYWYRQILGQKVEFLVSFYNNEISEKSEIFDDQFSVERPDGSNFTLKIRSTKLEDSAMYFCASSPGQWQPQHFGDGTRLSIL.

The chain recombines TRBV10-3 with TRBJ1-5, with 9 nucleotides matching TRBD1. This CDR3 is built from 14 residues. V shed 6 bases, J shed 3 bases, and the junction held 3 bases outside the gene matches. From germline, CDR1 is ENHRY and CDR2 SYGVKD. CDR3 DNA: TGTGCCATCAGCAGGACAGGGGACAATCAGCCCCAGCATTTT. Translation: CAISRTGDNQPQHF.

This sequence joins TRBV11-2 and TRBJ1-1; D call uncertain. Looked up from germline, CDR1 is SGHAT and CDR2 is FQNNGV. V lost 1 base to trimming and J lost 0 bases, with 9 bases between them. The CDR3 extends over 15 amino acids. DNA of the CDR3: TGTGCCAGCAGCTTAGCTGCAAAACTGAACACTGAAGCTTTCTTT. It yields the protein CASSLAAKLNTEAFF.

V usage is TRBV28 and J usage is TRBJ1-5; a weak D match, TRBD1 (6 bases). This CDR3 has 12 amino acids. V lost 4 bases to trimming and J lost 9 bases, with 10 bases between them. Germline assignment: CDR1 MDHEN and CDR2 SYDVKM. Written as DNA, the CDR3 is TGTGCCAGCAGTTCAGGGGAGAGGCCCCAGCATTTT. Residues: CASSSGERPQHF.

The chain links TRBV28 to TRBJ1-2; 8 bases are a match to TRBD1. The trim removed 5 bases at V and 4 bases at J, leaving 9 bases unmatched. This CDR3 is 15 amino acids long. Germline CDR1 and CDR2: MDHEN and SYDVKM. CDR3 in DNA: TGTGCCAGCAGTCAAGGACAGGGTCGTATCTATGGCTACACCTTC. Translating gives CASSQGQGRIYGYTF.

The chain links TRBV20-1 to TRBJ1-2; weak D call: TRBD1 (5 bases). The CDR3 runs 11 residues. V lost 3 bases and J lost 6, with 8 bases in between. Germline-derived CDR1 and CDR2 are DFQATT and SNEGSKA (reference sequence). The CDR3 nucleotides are TGCAGTGCTAGTGGGGGGGATGGCTACACCTTC. Encoded protein: CSASGGDGYTF.

This clone has only a few counts. This sequence joins TRBV6-5 and TRBJ1-2, with 12 bases matching TRBD1. The CDR3 has 15 amino acids. Germline loops: CDR1 MNHEY, CDR2 SVGAGI. The J segment lost 6 bases and the V segment lost 5 bases, leaving 7 bases of the junction unmatched. The CDR3 here is CASSGGQGARNGYTF. CDR3 DNA sequence: TGTGCCAGCAGTGGGGGACAGGGGGCGCGGAATGGCTACACCTTC.

This clone was counted once. CDR3 DNA sequence: TGTGCCAGCAGTTCGGGACAGGGGGTTTCACCCCTCCACTTT. As protein: CASSSGQGVSPLHF. The chain combines TRBV27 with TRBJ1-6, with TRBD1 identical over 11 bases. Germline V lookup: CDR1 MNHEY, CDR2 SMNVEV (reference sequence). The ends lost 4 bases at V and 9 bases at J; junction bases unmatched: 2. This CDR3 spans 14 amino acids.